The 22 T cell receptor beta chains below were found in one sample sequenced in a study of blood T cells in healthy people across ages (dated by TCRdb to between 2015 and 2017). Preparation of the library involved 5' RACE. TCRdb shows the sequencer as Illumina HiSeq 2500. A second PCR of roughly 7 to 12 cycles was performed with a sample-barcoded 5' primer and a J-beta primer mix. Using fastp at Q25 and MiXCR, TCRdb reprocessed the public reads and kept productive beta chains. When rows share a CDR3 protein, they turn into one entry using the most common DNA and genes. In all, the sample holds under 700,000 distinct CDR3 sequences, and less than 25% of those were seen once. Roughly 9% of the sample is in the top ten clones. The sample also formed part of further work on T cells of mothers and their children.

Input material: blood. The receptors shown here come from a boy aged 10-17 years in good health.

V gene TRBV9 combines with J gene TRBJ2-1; 10 bases match TRBD2. The germline V gene has CDR1 SGDLS and CDR2 YYNGEE. J gave up 7 bases and V 4 bases, and 8 bases lay outside the gene matches. The CDR3 spans 15 residues. CDR3 residues: CASSLSTSGYNEQFF. The CDR3 nucleotides read TGTGCCAGCAGCTTATCGACTAGCGGGTATAATGAGCAGTTCTTC. Looking up the rest from reference TRBV9 and TRBJ2-1 gives the full variable domain: DSGVTQTPKHLITATGQRVTLRCSPRSGDLSVYWYQQSLDQGLQFLIQYYNGEERAKGNILERFSAQQFPDLHSELNLSSLELGDSALYFCASSLSTSGYNEQFFGPGTRLTVL.

This clonotype was counted only a few times. The chain recombines TRBV4-1 with TRBJ1-1, with 9 bases identical to TRBD1. The CDR3 totals 15 residues. J gave up 3 bases and V 3 bases, and 5 bases lay outside the gene matches. From germline, CDR1 is MGHRA and CDR2 YSYEKL. CDR3 coding DNA: TGCGCCAGCAGCCACCACAGGGGGCTAGACACTGAAGCTTTCTTT. This sequence encodes CASSHHRGLDTEAFF.

This clonotype was counted only a few times. V and J are TRBV7-2 and TRBJ1-5; D may be TRBD1 (5 bases). Germline V CDR1 and CDR2: SGHTA, FQGNSA. The CDR3 is made up of 15 amino acids. The V end lost 2 bases, the J end lost 0 bases, and 8 bases lay between the germline ends. The CDR3 loop is CASSLLGLSNQPQHF. In DNA form, the CDR3 reads TGTGCCAGCAGCTTATTGGGACTTAGCAATCAGCCCCAGCATTTT. Drawing the rest from reference TRBV7-2 and TRBJ1-5, the complete variable domain is GAGVSQSPSNKVTEKGKDVELRCDPISGHTALYWYRQSLGQGLEFLIYFQGNSAPDKSGLPSDRFSAERTGGSVSTLTIQRTQQEDSAVYLCASSLLGLSNQPQHFGDGTRLSIL.

The table lists this clonotype with a count of one. V is TRBV20-1 and J is TRBJ1-6, with D possibly being TRBD1 (6 bases). CDR1 is DFQATT, CDR2 SNEGSKA, per germline (reference sequence). V lost 0 bases and J 8 bases, leaving 14 bases between the germline ends. The length of the CDR3 is 15 residues. The CDR3 nucleotides are TGCAGTGCTAGAGAGTTGGACAGAGAATATTCACCCCTCCACTTT. It specifies CSARELDREYSPLHF.

Only a few counts were recorded for this clonotype. CDR3 sequence (DNA): TGCAGTGCTCCTTCGGACAGGGGGCGCGAGCAGTACTTC. Translated: CSAPSDRGREQYF. The V and J genes are TRBV20-1 and TRBJ2-7, with TRBD1 identical over 11 bases. V was clipped by 5 bases and J by 6 bases; unmatched bases: 6. From germline, CDR1 is DFQATT and CDR2 SNEGSKA (reference sequence). The CDR3 consists of 13 residues.

The genes are TRBV30 and TRBJ1-4, with D possibly TRBD1 on 6 matching bases. In germline, CDR1 is GTSNPN, CDR2 SVGIG (reference sequence). The CDR3 covers 13 residues. V lost 3 bases to trimming and J lost 8 bases, with 13 bases between them. The CDR3, as DNA: TGTGCCTGGAGACCCCCGGGGGCGGAAAAACTGTTTTTT. Encoded protein: CAWRPPGAEKLFF.

This clonotype was observed a few times. The chain joins TRBV7-9 to TRBJ2-5, with a possible D match to TRBD2 (5 bases). The DNA end favors TRBJ2-1, so the J call may be wrong. There are 17 residues in the CDR3. Germline V gives CDR1 SEHNR, CDR2 FQNEAQ (reference sequence). This CDR3 reads CASSWRARNASYNEQFF. CDR3 nucleotide sequence: TGTGCCAGCAGCTGGCGGGCCCGCAATGCGTCATACAATGAGCAGTTCTTC.

The chain has TRBV6-2 or TRBV6-3 and TRBJ1-4; 10 bases map to TRBD1. The V segment lost 4 bases and the J segment 10 bases; nucleotides outside the gene matches: 9. The CDR3 consists of 15 residues. From germline, CDR1 is MNHEY and CDR2 SVGEGT. The CDR3 DNA sequence: TGTGCCAGCAGTTCGGCGGGGACAGGGGCTCGAAAACTGTTTTTT. Residues: CASSSAGTGARKLFF.

CDR3 coding DNA: TGTGCCACCAGCAGAGACAAGGGAACTGGGGCCAACGTCCTGACTTTC. Its translation is CATSRDKGTGANVLTF. V gene TRBV15 combines with J gene TRBJ2-6; no clear D gene. CDR1 and CDR2 (germline): LNHNV, YYDKDF (reference sequence). The CDR3 length is 16 residues. V shed 0 bases and J shed 2 bases, with 8 bases lying between them.

The sample holds a few counts of this clonotype. V is TRBV7-2 and J is TRBJ2-7, with D perhaps matching TRBD2 (6 bases). The J call is doubtful: the DNA matches TRBJ2-1 better. From germline, CDR1 is SGHTA and CDR2 FQGNSA. The CDR3 runs to 15 residues. The CDR3 DNA follows: TGTGCCAGCAGCTTCGGAGGGCCGCGTGTAAATGAGCAGTTCTTC. It is translated as CASSFGGPRVNEQFF.

This clonotype was seen a handful of times. The genes are TRBV29-1 and TRBJ1-1; no clear D. This CDR3 has 13 residues. V shed 6 bases and J shed 6 bases, with 17 bases lying between them. CDR1 SQVTM and CDR2 ANQGSEA come from the germline V gene. CDR3 region: CSVETRLTPEAFF. The CDR3 nucleotides read TGCAGCGTAGAAACCCGTCTGACCCCTGAAGCTTTCTTT.

The CDR3 reads CASSGGTGGHNYGYTF. The DNA for the CDR3 is TGTGCCAGCAGCGGGGGGACAGGGGGCCACAACTATGGCTACACCTTC. The chain employs TRBV9 and TRBJ1-2; 12 nucleotides agree with TRBD1. The CDR3 consists of 16 residues. Germline CDR1 SGDLS, CDR2 YYNGEE. Unmatched junction bases numbered 5, after V lost 3 bases and J lost 2 bases. The variable domain in full, with the rest retrieved from reference TRBV9 and TRBJ1-2, is DSGVTQTPKHLITATGQRVTLRCSPRSGDLSVYWYQQSLDQGLQFLIQYYNGEERAKGNILERFSAQQFPDLHSELNLSSLELGDSALYFCASSGGTGGHNYGYTFGSGTRLTVV.

The chain joins TRBV20-1 to TRBJ2-5; possible D gene TRBD1, 6 bases. The germline V and J ends were trimmed by 2 bases and 0 bases, with 10 bases remaining between them. The germline gives CDR1 DFQATT, CDR2 SNEGSKA (reference sequence). This CDR3 contains 14 residues. The CDR3 DNA is TGCAGTGCTAGACAGACAGGTTACCAAGAGACCCAGTACTTC. This sequence encodes CSARQTGYQETQYF.

V gene TRBV12-3 or TRBV12-4 combines with J gene TRBJ1-2, with D perhaps TRBD1 (5 bases). Trimming took off 3 bases at V and 6 bases at J, with 17 bases between the two ends. The CDR3 spans 15 residues. CDR3 DNA sequence: TGTGCCAGCAGTTTTAGGTTGGGACCGGGTGATGGCTACACCTTC. Its protein product is CASSFRLGPGDGYTF.

This clonotype was observed a handful of times. This chain connects TRBV18 to TRBJ1-5, with a tentative D call TRBD1 (6 bases). The germline CDR1 and CDR2 sequences are KGHSH and LQKENI. V was clipped by 0 bases and J by 6 bases, with 12 bases between them. The CDR3 has 15 residues. The CDR3: CASSPPGRGGQPQHF. CDR3 bases: TGTGCCAGCTCACCACCCGGCAGGGGTGGTCAGCCCCAGCATTTT.

This clonotype showed up many times. The J gene is TRBJ1-1, the V gene TRBV4-3; perhaps TRBD1 as D (5 bases). V shed 3 bases and J shed 0 bases, with 14 bases lying between them. The CDR3 spans 16 residues. In germline, CDR1 is LGHNA, CDR2 YSLEER. CDR3 amino acids: CASSQGTGGVNTEAFF. The CDR3 nucleotides read TGCGCCAGCAGCCAGGGCACTGGGGGGGTGAACACTGAAGCTTTCTTT.

This chain connects TRBV7-2 to TRBJ2-2; possible D gene TRBD2, 5 bases. The CDR3 length is 15 residues. Germline V lookup: CDR1 SGHTA, CDR2 FQGNSA. Trimming took off 0 bases at V and 4 bases at J, with 9 bases between the two ends. The CDR3 loop reads CASSLAERPTGELFF. CDR3 nucleotide sequence: TGTGCCAGCAGCTTAGCGGAGCGGCCCACCGGGGAGCTGTTTTTT.

The rearrangement joins TRBV27 to TRBJ1-2; D possibly corresponds to TRBD1 (5 bases). Germline CDR1 and CDR2: MNHEY and SMNVEV (reference sequence). V was clipped by 1 base and J by 4 bases, with 13 bases between them. This CDR3 is built from 15 residues. This CDR3 reads CASSLWAGLRYGYTF. The CDR3, as DNA: TGTGCCAGCAGTTTATGGGCAGGGCTACGCTATGGCTACACCTTC.

This clonotype was seen a few times. The chain couples TRBV4-2 to TRBJ1-1; D is undetermined. The V gene lost 0 bases and the J gene lost 6 bases, with 14 bases spanning the gap. Looked up from germline, CDR1 is LGHNA and CDR2 is YNFKEQ. The CDR3 is 15 amino acids. The CDR3 DNA follows: TGTGCCAGCAGCCAAGAGGGTTTCGGTAAGGCTGAAGCTTTCTTT. Amino acid sequence: CASSQEGFGKAEAFF.

This clonotype turned up a few times. The chain has TRBV20-1 and TRBJ1-2, with 7 bases identical to TRBD1. The length of the CDR3 is 14 residues. In germline, CDR1 is DFQATT, CDR2 SNEGSKA (reference sequence). Trimming removed 3 bases from V and 2 bases from J; junction bases left unmatched: 6. In nucleotides, the CDR3 is TGCAGTGCTAGCCTGACAGGGACCAACTATGGCTACACCTTC. Protein: CSASLTGTNYGYTF.

CDR3 coding DNA: TGTGCCAGCTCACCACGTGATGGGCCCCAGCATTTT. This gives the protein CASSPRDGPQHF. V is TRBV18 and J is TRBJ1-5; D unclear. Trimming took off 1 base at V and 9 bases at J, with 7 bases between the two ends. CDR3 length: 12 amino acids. Germline CDR1 KGHSH, CDR2 LQKENI.

The gene calls are TRBV29-1 and TRBJ2-3, with D possibly matching TRBD2 (6 bases). Trimming shortened V by 5 bases and J by 1 base, and 13 bases separated the two germline ends. Per germline, CDR1 SQVTM and CDR2 ANQGSEA. This CDR3 has 14 residues. The CDR3 is CSVRDSGGTDTQYF. The CDR3 DNA reads TGCAGCGTTCGGGACTCGGGGGGCACAGATACGCAGTATTTT.